Each of the 26 T cell receptor beta chains below was sequenced from the same sample in a study of shared T cell receptors in the human thymus. TCRdb's copy holds only in-frame clones and misses some; the assay was immunoSEQ multiplex PCR. This repertoire shows 450,000 to 650,000 clones, around 82% found once; its top ten account for 0.01% to 0.015%. These sequences were also reported in another study, on human thymus T cells.

Sample: thymocytes. The receptors originated from a boy under two years old with a congenital heart defect.

V is TRBV11-2 and J is TRBJ2-7; D uncertain. The CDR3 spans 16 residues. With 1 base removed from V and 1 base from J, the gap between germline ends came to 14 bases. The germline V gene has CDR1 SGHAT and CDR2 FQNNGV. CDR3 in DNA: TGTGCCAGCAGCTTAGGGGCTATGTTGGCATCCTACGAGCAGTACTTC. It translates to CASSLGAMLASYEQYF.

V is TRBV7-8 and J is TRBJ2-5; 12 bases match TRBD2. J was trimmed by 7 bases and V by 1 base; bases with no gene match: 10. The CDR3 has 17 residues. Looked up from germline, CDR1 is SGHVS and CDR2 is FQNEAQ. In DNA, the CDR3 is TGTGCCAGCAGCTTAGGTGAACTAGCGGGAGGTTCGGCGACCCAGTACTTC. Translation: CASSLGELAGGSATQYF.

This chain connects TRBV6-5 to TRBJ2-7, with D perhaps matching TRBD2 (6 bases). CDR1 and CDR2 (germline): MNHEY, SVGAGI. The CDR3 is 15 amino acids. Trimming shortened V by 6 bases and J by 0 bases, and 15 bases separated the two germline ends. In DNA, the CDR3 is TGTGCCAGCAGCCAGGAGGGTCCTAGCTCCTACGAGCAGTACTTC. It codes for CASSQEGPSSYEQYF.

CDR3 nucleotides: TGTGCCAGCAGCTTAAGGCGGGAGAAGTCCTACAATGAGCAGTTCTTC. This encodes CASSLRREKSYNEQFF. The chain joins TRBV13 to TRBJ2-1; 7 bases agree with TRBD2. CDR3 length equals 16 residues. Looked up from germline, CDR1 is PRHDT and CDR2 is FYEKMQ (reference sequence). After removal of 2 bases from V and 1 base from J, the junction contained 5 bases not matched to a gene.

In DNA form, the CDR3 reads TGTGCCAGCATGACAGGGGGCGAGCAGTACTTC. This sequence encodes CASMTGGEQYF. This chain connects TRBV28 to TRBJ2-7; 9 nucleotides align to TRBD1. Trimming at V came to 7 bases and at J to 6 bases, leaving 1 base not matched to a gene. The CDR3 sequence is 11 residues long. CDR1 is MDHEN and CDR2 is SYDVKM in the germline V gene.

The chain uses TRBV27 and TRBJ2-7; D possibly corresponds to TRBD1 (5 bases). Trimming stripped 3 bases from V and 1 base from J, with 19 bases between. Germline CDR1 MNHEY, CDR2 SMNVEV (reference sequence). This CDR3 region has 17 residues. The CDR3 is CASSFLNRPNFSYEQYF. The CDR3 DNA reads TGTGCCAGCAGTTTCCTTAACAGGCCGAACTTTTCCTACGAGCAGTACTTC.

The J gene is TRBJ2-7, the V gene TRBV25-1, with 9 bases fitting TRBD2. V was pared by 7 bases and J by 4 bases, with 5 bases of the junction left unmatched. CDR3 length equals 13 residues. Germline CDR1 and CDR2: MGHDK and SYGVNS. DNA for the CDR3: TGTGCCAGCAAATCGCGGGAGGGTTACGAGCAGTACTTC. It translates to CASKSREGYEQYF.

This chain links TRBV28 with TRBJ2-3; 15 nucleotides agree with TRBD2. V lost 5 bases to trimming and J lost 2 bases; unmatched junction nucleotides: 8. CDR1 and CDR2 from the germline V gene are MDHEN and SYDVKM. This CDR3 has 18 residues. As DNA, the CDR3 is TGTGCCAGCAGTGACCTCGGGACTAGCGGGGGGCTCACAGATACGCAGTATTTT. Amino acids: CASSDLGTSGGLTDTQYF.

This rearrangement joins TRBV7-6 to TRBJ2-7, with 9 bases fitting TRBD2. The CDR3 sequence is 18 residues long. The trim removed 5 bases at V and 5 bases at J, leaving 19 bases unmatched. Germline V gives CDR1 SGHVS, CDR2 FNYEAQ. DNA for the CDR3: TGTGCCAGCAGCCCTCATTTGTTCACCGGGACTAGCTGCCACGAGCAGTACTTC. Encoded protein: CASSPHLFTGTSCHEQYF.

V gene TRBV29-1 combines with J gene TRBJ1-2; 7 bases are a match to TRBD1. The length of the CDR3 is 17 residues. Germline CDR1 is SQVTM and CDR2 is ANQGSEA. J lost 4 bases, V lost 6 bases, and 20 bases had no gene match. The CDR3 region is CSVLPNLPGQLPYGYTF. CDR3 DNA: TGCAGCGTCCTCCCCAATCTCCCGGGACAGTTACCCTATGGCTACACCTTC.

This sequence joins TRBV29-1 and TRBJ2-1, with a tentative D call TRBD2 (6 bases). CDR1 and CDR2 (germline): SQVTM, ANQGSEA. This CDR3 has 14 amino acids. V lost 7 bases and J 0 bases, leaving 13 bases between the germline ends. The CDR3 region is CSAIAVSSYNEQFF. CDR3 sequence (DNA): TGCAGCGCCATAGCGGTAAGCTCCTACAATGAGCAGTTCTTC.

This chain links TRBV5-7 with TRBJ1-3, with TRBD1 matching over 7 bases. TRBV5-7 is classed as an ORF, of uncertain function. Trimming cost V 4 bases and J 4 bases; bases outside gene matches: 8. The CDR3 consists of 15 residues. CDR3 sequence (DNA): TGTGCCAGCAGCCACAGACAGGGAAAAGGAAACACCATATATTTT. Encoded protein: CASSHRQGKGNTIYF.

The chain couples TRBV28 to TRBJ2-3; D perhaps matches TRBD2 (6 bases). Trimming took 3 bases from V and 1 from J, leaving 14 bases between them. The CDR3 covers 16 residues. Germline V gene data show CDR1 as MDHEN and CDR2 as SYDVKM. The CDR3 coding sequence is TGTGCCAGCAGTTTTTCCCGGTGGGGGGGCACAGATACGCAGTATTTT. Translation gives CASSFSRWGGTDTQYF. Using reference TRBV28 and TRBJ2-3 for the parts outside the CDR3, the full variable domain is DVKVTQSSRYLVKRTGEKVFLECVQDMDHENMFWYRQDPGLGLRLIYFSYDVKMKEKGDIPEGYSVSREKKERFSLILESASTNQTSMYLCASSFSRWGGTDTQYFGPGTRLTVL.

This chain joins TRBV6-6 and TRBJ2-5; the match to TRBD2 covers 8 bases. V dropped 7 bases and J dropped 7; count of bases not matched to a gene: 8. Germline assignment: CDR1 MNHNY and CDR2 SVGAGI (reference sequence). The CDR3 is 13 amino acids. The CDR3 loop reads CASTGGRSGTQYF. CDR3 nucleotides: TGTGCCAGCACGGGCGGGAGGTCTGGGACCCAGTACTTC.

In its sample, this clone was seen once. One end of the junction is discordant with germline, which a read error may explain. The chain has TRBV2 and TRBJ2-3, with 14 bases that match TRBD2. CDR1 and CDR2 (germline): SNHLY, FYNNEI. The CDR3 sequence is 16 residues long. The CDR3 here is CASSEARGLAGVVSQF. The CDR3 DNA sequence: TGTGCCAGCAGTGAAGCCCGGGGACTAGCGGGAGTCGTTAGCCAATTC. Full variable domain (remainder filled in from reference TRBV2 and TRBJ2-3): EPEVTQTPSHQVTQMGQEVILRCVPISNHLYFYWYRQILGQKVEFLVSFYNNEISEKSEIFDDQFSVERPDGSNFTLKIRSTKLEDSAMYFCASSEARGLAGVVSQFGPGTRLTVL.

This rearrangement joins TRBV5-8 to TRBJ2-1; 7 bases agree with TRBD2. The germline CDR1 and CDR2 sequences are SGHTS and YDEGEE. The CDR3 is 16 residues long. With 6 bases clipped from V and 0 bases from J, the junction kept 9 bases outside the gene matches. Here the CDR3 DNA reads TGTGCCAGCACCGTGGCCAGCGGGGACTCCTACAATGAGCAGTTCTTC. This translates into CASTVASGDSYNEQFF.

V and J are TRBV5-1 and TRBJ1-2; D remains unclear. The germline V gene has CDR1 SGHRS and CDR2 YFSETQ. V was cut by 0 bases and J by 10 bases, with 16 bases left in between. The length of the CDR3 is 14 residues. For the CDR3, the DNA is TGCGCCAGCAGCTTGGTCGGCGGTGGTAGTGACTACACCTTC. Protein product: CASSLVGGGSDYTF.

The rearrangement joins TRBV19 to TRBJ2-7; TRBD2 matches 11 bases. This CDR3 is 14 amino acids long. V gave up 3 bases and J gave up 7 bases; unmatched junction bases: 5. The V gene's germline CDR1 is LNHDA and CDR2 SQIVND (reference sequence). The DNA of the CDR3 is TGTGCCAGTAGTATGACTAGCGGGGTCGGGGAGCAGTACTTC. Protein: CASSMTSGVGEQYF.

The genes are TRBV27 and TRBJ2-2, with D perhaps TRBD2 (6 bases). Germline CDR1 is MNHEY and CDR2 is SMNVEV (reference sequence). The V end lost 0 bases, the J end lost 3 bases, and 14 bases lay between the germline ends. This CDR3 contains 17 residues. CDR3 protein: CASSLSSSGRDTGELFF. The CDR3 region has the DNA TGTGCCAGCAGTTTATCGAGTTCCGGGAGAGACACCGGGGAGCTGTTTTTT.

The chain links TRBV5-6 to TRBJ2-7; TRBD2 might be the D (6 bases). The CDR3 length is 13 residues. Trimming cost V 7 bases and J 3 bases, with 14 bases left between them. Germline V CDR1 and CDR2: SGHDT, YYEEEE. The CDR3, as DNA: TGTGCCAGCGGACCGGGACTGTTCTACGAGCAGTACTTC. This gives the protein CASGPGLFYEQYF.

The J gene is TRBJ2-3, the V gene TRBV9; the D gene is possibly TRBD2 (6 bases). Between the trimmed V and J ends, which lost 0 bases and 2 bases, there was a span of 22 bases. The germline CDR1 and CDR2 sequences are SGDLS and YYNGEE. The CDR3 has 19 residues. In DNA form, the CDR3 reads TGTGCCAGCAGCGTAGGGGAACGGGGAGCTAGCGCCAACACAGATACGCAGTATTTT. This encodes CASSVGERGASANTDTQYF.

This clone has a single count. The V and J genes are TRBV5-5 and TRBJ1-1; 8 bases fit TRBD1. The CDR3 is 14 residues long. Per germline, CDR1 SGHKS and CDR2 YYEKEE (reference sequence). With 2 bases clipped from V and 5 bases from J, the junction kept 5 bases outside the gene matches. The DNA of the CDR3 is TGTGCCAGCAGCTTCGACAGGGGTGGGACTGAAGCTTTCTTT. It translates to CASSFDRGGTEAFF.

In DNA, the CDR3 is TGCAGCGTTGAGGGACTAGCGAACAATGAGCAGTTCTTC. Its translation is CSVEGLANNEQFF. The chain employs TRBV29-1 and TRBJ2-1; 10 bases are shared with TRBD2. CDR3 length equals 13 residues. Germline V gene sequence: CDR1 SQVTM, CDR2 ANQGSEA. After removal of 3 bases from V and 5 bases from J, the junction contained 1 base not matched to a gene.

The chain links TRBV4-1 to TRBJ1-2, with 10 bases that match TRBD1. CDR1 and CDR2 (germline): MGHRA, YSYEKL. The V and J ends lost 2 bases and 4 bases, in that order; junction bases with no gene match: 19. The CDR3 has 20 residues. The CDR3 region has the DNA TGCGCCAGCAGCCAACTATATTTTAAGGACAGGGGGACCTCTGGCTATGGCTACACCTTC. This encodes CASSQLYFKDRGTSGYGYTF.

The chain links TRBV25-1 to TRBJ1-1; tentative D call: TRBD1 (6 bases). The CDR3 spans 17 residues. Deletions cut 8 bases from V and 1 base from J, with 23 bases between. CDR1 is MGHDK and CDR2 is SYGVNS in the germline V gene. CDR3 DNA: TGTGCCAGCGGAGGGGGGGGTGGACTGCTGCCGAACACTGAAGCTTTCTTT. Residues: CASGGGGGLLPNTEAFF.

This chain links TRBV4-3 with TRBJ2-1; D possibly corresponds to TRBD2 (5 bases). The CDR3 totals 17 residues. The V and J ends lost 1 base and 1 base respectively, with 14 bases between them. Per the germline V gene, CDR1 is LGHNA and CDR2 is YSLEER. In DNA form, the CDR3 reads TGCGCCAGCAGCCAAGGAGGAGGCCACCCTTCCTACAATGAGCAGTTCTTC. This codes for CASSQGGGHPSYNEQFF.